This TCR beta chain was recorded in a study of T cells in Graves' hyperthyroidism and ophthalmopathy. The wider study: Peripheral blood specimens were obtained at initial diagnosis, prior to any treatment.

Template material for amplifying TCR beta CDR3 regions consisted of RNA transcripts. First-round RT-PCR of the TCR CDR3 relied on the HTBI primer set. TCRdb itself ran the multiplex PCR reads through MiXCR, one entry per CDR3 protein. This sample carries hundreds of thousands of distinct CDR3 sequences, 15% to 18% of them seen once, and the ten largest clones take 11% to 15%. The V gene's germline CDR1 is SGHAT and CDR2 FQNNGV. The CDR3 length is 12 residues. With 3 bases removed from V and 8 bases from J, the gap between germline ends came to 10 bases. Study-wide results and limits: Also found in blood were most expanded thyroid clonotypes above 0.001.

This clonotype was counted ten times or more. Its target is unknown. The sequence derives from a woman in her late teens or twenties with Graves' hyperthyroidism. The material sequenced was blood. The V call is TRBV11-2, the J call TRBJ1-2; no clear D. DNA of the CDR3: TGTGCCAGCAGCTTTTGGACGGGGGGCTACACCTTC. Its protein is CASSFWTGGYTF. Drawing the rest from reference TRBV11-2 and TRBJ1-2, the complete variable domain is EAGVAQSPRYKIIEKRQSVAFWCNPISGHATLYWYQQILGQGPKLLIQFQNNGVVDDSQLPKDRFSAERLKGVDSTLKIQPAKLEDSAVYLCASSFWTGGYTFGSGTRLTVV.